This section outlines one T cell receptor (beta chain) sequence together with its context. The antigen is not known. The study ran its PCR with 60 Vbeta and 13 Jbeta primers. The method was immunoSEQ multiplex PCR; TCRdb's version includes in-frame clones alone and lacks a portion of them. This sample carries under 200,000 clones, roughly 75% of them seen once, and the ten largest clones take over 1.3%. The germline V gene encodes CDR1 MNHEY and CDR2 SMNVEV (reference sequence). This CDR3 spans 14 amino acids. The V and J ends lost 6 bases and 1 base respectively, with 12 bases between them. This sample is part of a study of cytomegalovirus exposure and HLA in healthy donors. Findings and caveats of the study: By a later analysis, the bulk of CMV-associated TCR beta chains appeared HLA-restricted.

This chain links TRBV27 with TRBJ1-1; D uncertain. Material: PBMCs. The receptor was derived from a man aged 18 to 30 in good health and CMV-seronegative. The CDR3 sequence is CASRLGSPNTEAFF. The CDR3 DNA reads TGTGCCAGCAGACTCGGGTCCCCGAACACTGAAGCTTTCTTT.